The 16 T cell receptor beta chains given below trace back to one sample, sequenced in a study of blood T cell repertoires in COVID-19. Assay: immunoSEQ multiplex PCR; the TCRdb copy retains only in-frame clones and omits some. Here the sample spans over 45,000 clones, 90% to 95% being singletons. The sample comprised peripheral blood. The receptor set was obtained from a human donor in a cohort sampled during active COVID-19.

The gene calls are TRBV7-2 and TRBJ2-5, with TRBD2 matching 10 bases. The germline gives CDR1 SGHTA, CDR2 FQGNSA. The CDR3 runs 15 residues. Unmatched junction bases numbered 9, after V lost 6 bases and J lost 5 bases. The DNA for the CDR3 is TGTGCCAGCAGAACCAGCGGGGGGGGTACGGAGACCCAGTACTTC. This encodes CASRTSGGGTETQYF.

The rearrangement joins TRBV19 to TRBJ2-3; D is possibly TRBD1 (5 bases). Germline lookup yields CDR1 LNHDA and CDR2 SQIVND (reference sequence). The V and J ends lost 4 bases and 5 bases respectively, with 16 bases between them. CDR3 length equals 15 residues. CDR3: CASSKQPQGLDTQYF. Written as DNA, the CDR3 is TGTGCCAGTAGTAAGCAACCCCAGGGTTTAGATACGCAGTATTTT.

The chain is built from TRBV7-8 and TRBJ2-1; TRBD2 aligns across 7 bases. With V trimmed by 5 bases and J by 10 bases, 5 bases remained unmatched. The CDR3 sequence is 12 residues long. CDR1 is SGHVS, CDR2 FQNEAQ, per germline. The chain's CDR3 is CASSLLAPEQFF. For the CDR3, the DNA is TGTGCCAGCAGCCTACTAGCGCCCGAGCAGTTCTTC.

The rearrangement uses TRBV6-6 and TRBJ2-3, with TRBD1 matching over 7 bases. CDR3 length: 16 residues. Germline trimming cut 8 bases from V and 2 bases from J; bases unmatched to any gene: 13. Germline CDR1 MNHNY, CDR2 SVGAGI (reference sequence). The CDR3 reads CASGETGLVFTDTQYF. The DNA for the CDR3 is TGTGCCAGCGGGGAGACAGGGTTGGTCTTCACAGATACGCAGTATTTT.

The chain uses TRBV24-1 and TRBJ1-5, with a tentative D call TRBD1 (6 bases). There are 15 residues in the CDR3. V dropped 4 bases and J dropped 7 bases, with 16 bases sitting between them. Looked up from germline, CDR1 is KGHDR and CDR2 is SFDVKD. The CDR3 DNA is TGTGCCACCAGTGACCCGAGGGGGTCTGGGCAGCCCCAGCATTTT. Its translation: CATSDPRGSGQPQHF.

The chain recombines TRBV27 with TRBJ1-6; 8 nucleotides line up with TRBD1. The germline gives CDR1 MNHEY, CDR2 SMNVEV (reference sequence). This CDR3 region has 17 residues. Unmatched junction bases numbered 10, after V lost 2 bases and J lost 7 bases. The CDR3 loop is CASSLEGLRGQNSPLHF. In nucleotides, the CDR3 is TGTGCCAGCAGTTTAGAAGGGCTCAGGGGGCAGAATTCACCCCTCCACTTT.

CDR3 DNA sequence: TGTGCCAGCAGTTACGACCTAGCGGGGTACAATGAGCAGTTCTTC. Protein product: CASSYDLAGYNEQFF. The V and J genes are TRBV6-5 and TRBJ2-1; 9 bases line up with TRBD2. V gave up 2 bases and J gave up 4 bases; unmatched junction bases: 3. The germline gives CDR1 MNHEY, CDR2 SVGAGI. This CDR3 is 15 amino acids long.

This clone has only one observation. J is TRBJ2-3 and V is TRBV5-1; 10 positions agree with TRBD1. The CDR3 has 16 amino acids. Germline V lookup: CDR1 SGHRS, CDR2 YFSETQ. The V and J ends lost 4 bases and 2 bases, in that order; junction bases with no gene match: 7. DNA of the CDR3: TGCGCCAGCAGCCTGACGGGGACAGGGGCCACAGATACGCAGTATTTT. Translated, it gives CASSLTGTGATDTQYF.

The gene calls are TRBV7-3 and TRBJ2-2; 9 bases are a match to TRBD1. V gave up 6 bases and J gave up 4 bases; unmatched junction bases: 3. Per the germline V gene, CDR1 is SGHTA and CDR2 is FQGTGA. This CDR3 spans 14 amino acids. The CDR3 nucleotides are TGTGCCAGCAGAATGACAGGGGGCACCGGGGAGCTGTTTTTT. Translating it yields CASRMTGGTGELFF.

The chain joins TRBV24-1 to TRBJ2-1; 7 bases line up with TRBD2. CDR1 and CDR2 (germline): KGHDR, SFDVKD. The CDR3 contains 18 residues. The ends lost 3 bases at V and 8 bases at J; junction bases unmatched: 18. The CDR3 reads CATSDNWGGRDKGDEQFF. CDR3 nucleotides: TGTGCCACCAGTGATAACTGGGGCGGGAGAGATAAAGGGGATGAGCAGTTCTTC.

The rearrangement links TRBV11-3 to TRBJ2-3; TRBD1 aligns across 7 bases. Looked up from germline, CDR1 is SGHNT and CDR2 is YENEEA. Trimming took 5 bases from V and 2 from J; bases not matched to a gene: 7. This CDR3 contains 15 residues. CDR3 nucleotide sequence: TGTGCCAGCAGCCACGGACAGGAGGACACAGATACGCAGTATTTT. It codes for CASSHGQEDTDTQYF.

The V gene is TRBV19, the J gene TRBJ1-5; D unresolved. CDR3 size: 15 residues. Per the germline V gene, CDR1 is LNHDA and CDR2 is SQIVND (reference sequence). Trimming pared 1 base from V and 7 bases from J, leaving 14 bases between. The CDR3 bases are TGTGCCAGTAGTATAGGTTCGGAGGGCATCCAGCCCCAGCATTTT. Protein: CASSIGSEGIQPQHF.

CDR3 coding DNA: TGTGCCAGCTCACCCAGTGCCGGGACAGGGGAAGAAAAACTGTTTTTT. This encodes CASSPSAGTGEEKLFF. V usage is TRBV18 and J usage is TRBJ1-4; TRBD1 matches at 10 bases. Germline V CDR1 and CDR2: KGHSH, LQKENI. The CDR3 totals 16 residues. V was pared by 3 bases and J by 8 bases, with 9 bases of the junction left unmatched.

The count of this clone is one. This chain uses TRBV5-6 with TRBJ2-3; TRBD1 matches 9 bases. From germline, CDR1 is SGHDT and CDR2 YYEEEE. The V and J ends lost 3 bases and 5 bases, in that order; junction bases with no gene match: 7. The CDR3 has 15 residues. The CDR3 loop is CASSWGDREGDTQYF. The CDR3 DNA reads TGTGCCAGCAGCTGGGGGGACAGGGAGGGAGATACGCAGTATTTT. Looking up the rest from reference TRBV5-6 and TRBJ2-3 gives the full variable domain: DAGVTQSPTHLIKTRGQQVTLRCSPKSGHDTVSWYQQALGQGPQFIFQYYEEEERQRGNFPDRFSGHQFPNYSSELNVNALLLGDSALYLCASSWGDREGDTQYFGPGTRLTVL.

DNA of the CDR3: TGTGCCAGCAGTGAAGGGCTGATACCACAAGAGACCCAGTACTTC. Protein product: CASSEGLIPQETQYF. The rearrangement uses TRBV6-1 and TRBJ2-5; D ambiguous. The V gene lost 1 base and the J gene lost 2 bases, with 11 bases spanning the gap. The CDR3 runs 15 residues. From germline, CDR1 is MNHNS and CDR2 SASEGT.

This clone was picked up one time. The gene calls are TRBV7-8 and TRBJ1-5, with TRBD1 as a possible D gene (6 bases). Germline V gene sequence: CDR1 SGHVS, CDR2 FQNEAQ. Trimming stripped 3 bases from V and 7 bases from J, with 16 bases between. This CDR3 is built from 15 residues. Here the CDR3 DNA reads TGTGCCAGCAGCTTCGGGACACTACAGGGCCAGCCCCAGCATTTT. It specifies CASSFGTLQGQPQHF.